This TCR beta chain was sequenced in a study of shared clonotypes between healthy human individuals. V was cut by 7 bases and J by 3 bases, with 10 bases left in between. This CDR3 has 12 residues. Germline V CDR1 and CDR2: MNHEY, SMNVEV (reference sequence). Findings and caveats of the study: Researchers found naive subsets generally carried larger estimated richness than memory subsets. Owing to a small donor count, the genetic and exposure-history diversity represented was limited.

Naive-designated CD8 cells lacked CD45RO, were positively enriched for CCR7, and omitted terminally differentiated effector memory CD45RA+ cells. The authors distributed each subset's genomic DNA evenly over several immunoSEQ plates. On sorted subsets, replicate PCRs used approximately 190 ng DNA, or 30,000 or so T cell genomes. Clones were read by immunoSEQ multiplex PCR, and TCRdb kept only the in-frame ones, dropping some. In the table there are 650,000 to 800,000 clones, about 90% of which are singletons. Note on this clone: Its target is unknown.

V and J are TRBV27 and TRBJ2-7; a weak D match, TRBD2 (6 bases). What was sequenced was naive CD8+ T cells sorted from blood. The sequence came from a man younger than 40 in good health. CDR3 region: CASMDGSYEQYF. In DNA, the CDR3 is TGTGCCAGCATGGACGGGAGCTACGAGCAGTACTTC.